These 7 T cell receptor beta chains were all obtained from the same sample, sequenced in a study of T cell changes during pregnancy in multiple sclerosis. Measured with immunoSEQ multiplex PCR; TCRdb has only the in-frame clones, and not every one. The sample lists roughly 100,000 clones, less than 95% seen once, with 1.5% to 2% in the top ten. The sample here was peripheral blood, taken after pregnancy. The receptors derive from a female donor with multiple sclerosis, enrolled in a pregnancy study.

This sequence joins TRBV5-1 and TRBJ2-1; D perhaps matches TRBD2 (6 bases). Trimming shortened V by 5 bases and J by 4 bases, and 13 bases separated the two germline ends. This CDR3 is 14 amino acids long. CDR1 is SGHRS and CDR2 is YFSETQ in the germline V gene. The CDR3: CASRPLAEYNEQFF. The CDR3, as DNA: TGCGCCAGCAGACCATTAGCGGAGTACAATGAGCAGTTCTTC.

The chain combines TRBV27 with TRBJ1-5; TRBD1 matches 8 bases. V gave up 7 bases and J gave up 0 bases; unmatched junction bases: 14. CDR3 size: 18 residues. From germline, CDR1 is MNHEY and CDR2 SMNVEV (reference sequence). CDR3 region: CASNQERTGKHSNQPQHF. CDR3 in DNA: TGTGCCAGCAACCAGGAGAGGACAGGGAAACATAGCAATCAGCCCCAGCATTTT.

The rearrangement joins TRBV10-3 to TRBJ2-3; possibly TRBD2 for D (5 bases). CDR3 length: 15 amino acids. The V end lost 2 bases, the J end lost 0 bases, and 9 bases lay between the germline ends. CDR1 and CDR2 from the germline V gene are ENHRY and SYGVKD. The CDR3 bases are TGTGCCATCAGTGAGGCTCGAGGGAGCACAGATACGCAGTATTTT. It encodes CAISEARGSTDTQYF.

J is TRBJ1-4 and V is TRBV7-9, with unresolved D. V lost 2 bases and J 0 bases, leaving 7 bases between the germline ends. The V gene's germline CDR1 is SEHNR and CDR2 FQNEAQ (reference sequence). This CDR3 contains 15 residues. CDR3 sequence: CASSLSPATNEKLFF. CDR3 bases: TGTGCCAGCAGCTTAAGTCCAGCAACTAATGAAAAACTGTTTTTT.

The rearrangement links TRBV28 to TRBJ2-7, with 8 bases matching TRBD2. In germline, CDR1 is MDHEN, CDR2 SYDVKM. V shed 2 bases and J 0 bases; nucleotides not matched to a gene: 3. The CDR3 loop spans 15 amino acids. CDR3: CASSLLAGVSYEQYF. DNA for the CDR3: TGTGCCAGCAGTTTACTAGCGGGTGTCTCCTACGAGCAGTACTTC.

The chain employs TRBV6-1 and TRBJ2-2; D is possibly TRBD1 (5 bases). This CDR3 region has 12 residues. Trimming pared 6 bases from V and 4 bases from J, leaving 6 bases between. Germline lookup yields CDR1 MNHNS and CDR2 SASEGT. The CDR3 here is CASRTATGELFF. The CDR3 DNA follows: TGTGCCAGCAGGACAGCCACCGGGGAGCTGTTTTTT.

The genes are TRBV2 and TRBJ1-4; D unclear. CDR1 and CDR2 from the germline V gene are SNHLY and FYNNEI. V was trimmed by 4 bases and J by 0 bases, leaving 6 bases between them. CDR3 length: 14 residues. CDR3 bases: TGTGCCAGCAGTGCCCAGTCAACTAATGAAAAACTGTTTTTT. It encodes CASSAQSTNEKLFF.